One sample yielded the 10 T cell receptor beta chains listed below, sequenced in a study of blood T cell repertoires in COVID-19. Clones were sequenced by immunoSEQ multiplex PCR, and TCRdb holds only the in-frame ones, with some missing. The sample yields roughly 64,000 clones, 80% to 90% seen once. Sequencing input: peripheral blood. The receptors were sampled from a man aged 45 to 65 with active COVID-19.

This chain connects TRBV28 to TRBJ1-1, with 7 bases fitting TRBD1. V was pared by 3 bases and J by 0 bases, with 13 bases of the junction left unmatched. Per the germline V gene, CDR1 is MDHEN and CDR2 is SYDVKM. The CDR3 extends over 18 amino acids. The CDR3 DNA is TGTGCCAGCAGTTTGGGGCTATTGAAAAGGGGGCTGAACACTGAAGCTTTCTTT. Translated, it gives CASSLGLLKRGLNTEAFF. The full variable domain, rest sourced from reference TRBV28 and TRBJ1-1, is DVKVTQSSRYLVKRTGEKVFLECVQDMDHENMFWYRQDPGLGLRLIYFSYDVKMKEKGDIPEGYSVSREKKERFSLILESASTNQTSMYLCASSLGLLKRGLNTEAFFGQGTRLTVV.

J is TRBJ1-1 and V is TRBV6-6, with TRBD1 as a possible D gene (6 bases). CDR1 is MNHNY, CDR2 SVGAGI, per germline (reference sequence). The V and J ends lost 10 bases and 4 bases respectively, with 16 bases between them. The CDR3 contains 13 residues. The CDR3 sequence is CAIRGQISTEAFF. Written as DNA, the CDR3 is TGTGCCATCAGAGGACAGATTTCCACTGAAGCTTTCTTT.

The table lists this clone with a few counts. The chain couples TRBV19 to TRBJ1-2; D is uncertain. V lost 6 bases and J lost 0, with 11 bases in between. There are 14 residues in the CDR3. Per the germline V gene, CDR1 is LNHDA and CDR2 is SQIVND (reference sequence). The CDR3 bases are TGTGCCAGTAGGAACAGAGATCCTAACTATGGCTACACCTTC. Its protein is CASRNRDPNYGYTF.

This sequence joins TRBV4-1 and TRBJ1-6; D gene ambiguous. V was pared by 4 bases and J by 1 base, with 17 bases between. This CDR3 contains 18 residues. The germline V gene has CDR1 MGHRA and CDR2 YSYEKL. The CDR3 sequence: CASSLNSGGGSYNSPLHF. DNA for the CDR3: TGCGCCAGCAGCCTCAATTCGGGAGGCGGATCCTATAATTCACCCCTCCACTTT.

J is TRBJ2-1 and V is TRBV28; perhaps TRBD1 as D (5 bases). In germline, CDR1 is MDHEN, CDR2 SYDVKM. Trimming shortened V by 5 bases and J by 8 bases, and 13 bases separated the two germline ends. The CDR3 spans 13 residues. The CDR3 is CASSTQGRHEQFF. The CDR3 bases are TGTGCCAGCAGTACCCAGGGCAGGCATGAGCAGTTCTTC.

The sample holds one count of this clone. The genes are TRBV7-2 and TRBJ2-3; TRBD2 aligns across 8 bases. The CDR3 spans 17 residues. J was trimmed by 5 bases and V by 1 base; bases with no gene match: 11. CDR1 and CDR2 from the germline V gene are SGHTA and FQGNSA. This chain's CDR3 is CASSLDLSSGAQDTQYF. The CDR3 DNA is TGTGCCAGCAGCTTAGACCTGAGTAGCGGGGCCCAAGATACGCAGTATTTT.

The chain couples TRBV12-3 or TRBV12-4 to TRBJ1-2; no firm D call. The V end lost 3 bases, the J end lost 1 base, and 6 bases lay between the germline ends. This CDR3 has 13 residues. CDR3 protein: CASSFANNYGYTF. Written as DNA, the CDR3 is TGTGCCAGCAGTTTTGCTAATAACTATGGCTACACCTTC.

The rearrangement joins TRBV6-5 to TRBJ2-2; 10 bases agree with TRBD1. This CDR3 is built from 15 residues. Unmatched junction bases numbered 5, after V lost 7 bases and J lost 3 bases. Germline loops: CDR1 MNHEY, CDR2 SVGAGI. The CDR3, as DNA: TGTGCCAGCAACCGGGACAGGGGCCACACCGGGGAGCTGTTTTTT. As protein: CASNRDRGHTGELFF.

This rearrangement joins TRBV28 to TRBJ1-1; D possibly corresponds to TRBD1 (6 bases). Germline CDR1 MDHEN, CDR2 SYDVKM. Trimming removed 6 bases from V and 6 bases from J, with 11 bases in between. This CDR3 contains 12 residues. The CDR3 region is CASRQGSAEAFF. The DNA of the CDR3 is TGTGCCAGCAGACAGGGTAGCGCTGAAGCTTTCTTT.

The CDR3 protein is CATSDPTGGKWDEQFF. CDR3 DNA sequence: TGTGCCACCAGTGATCCCACCGGGGGGAAATGGGATGAGCAGTTCTTC. The gene calls are TRBV24-1 and TRBJ2-1; 7 bases map to TRBD2. The CDR3 consists of 16 residues. The germline V gene encodes CDR1 KGHDR and CDR2 SFDVKD. V trimming: 3 bases; J trimming: 8 bases; junction bases outside the gene matches: 12.